This T cell receptor (beta chain) is drawn from a study of OX40 agonist ivuxolimab in advanced cancers. As for the study in general: Males comprised 82.7% of the group, whose mean age was about 61 years (range roughly 23 to 80).

V was trimmed by 0 bases and J by 2 bases, leaving 9 bases between them. The CDR3 runs to 14 residues. Germline V gives CDR1 SGHDT, CDR2 YYEEEE. Method: immunoSEQ multiplex PCR; TCRdb's copy keeps in-frame clones and lacks some. The repertoire has around 40,000 clones, 76% of them found once; the top ten carry roughly 23%. This TCR was recovered from an adult with an advanced solid tumor such as melanoma, head and neck, liver or kidney cancer. The input for sequencing was CD4+ or CD8+ T cells sorted from blood, taken in a trial of the OX40 agonist ivuxolimab. The chain is built from TRBV5-6 and TRBJ2-7; the D call may be TRBD1 or TRBD2 (6 bases each). This CDR3 is CASSLVGGAYEQYV. In nucleotides, the CDR3 is TGTGCCAGCAGCTTGGTGGGGGGCGCCTACGAGCAGTACGTC.